A single sample is the source of the 11 T cell receptor beta chains below, sequenced in a study of blood T cell repertoires in COVID-19 (TCRdb year 2020). The method behind the library was the immunoSEQ multiplex PCR assay. TCRdb carries this immuneACCESS record with in-frame sequences only. Its versions omit some clonotypes, under half of them owing to an unresolved V gene in the studies checked, with the rest unexplained. The sample table holds about 490,000 clones, of which approximately 83% were seen once. The ten largest account for 3% to 3.5% of the sample. The sample was peripheral blood. These receptors were taken from a human donor in a cohort sampled during active COVID-19.

This chain joins TRBV19 and TRBJ2-1, with 7 bases fitting TRBD2. The V gene's germline CDR1 is LNHDA and CDR2 SQIVND (reference sequence). This CDR3 comprises 15 residues. J was trimmed by 5 bases and V by 5 bases; bases with no gene match: 9. CDR3 nucleotides: TGTGCCAGTAGTTTAAGCGGCGGGACTAACAATGAGCAGTTCTTC. Its protein product is CASSLSGGTNNEQFF.

This clone was seen only once. The rearrangement joins TRBV6-5 to TRBJ1-5; 7 nucleotides agree with TRBD1. Per the germline V gene, CDR1 is MNHEY and CDR2 is SVGAGI. This CDR3 comprises 14 residues. V lost 6 bases, J lost 3 bases, and 5 bases stayed unmatched. CDR3 nucleotide sequence: TGTGCCAGCAGCCTCGGACAGGTCAATCAGCCCCAGCATTTT. It specifies CASSLGQVNQPQHF.

V usage is TRBV10-3 and J usage is TRBJ2-3, with a weak D call TRBD2 (6 bases). Germline values: CDR1 ENHRY, CDR2 SYGVKD. This CDR3 contains 16 residues. V lost 7 bases to trimming and J lost 0 bases, with 17 bases between them. CDR3: CAINSGEGSSTDTQYF. The CDR3, as DNA: TGTGCCATCAATAGCGGAGAAGGGTCTAGCACAGATACGCAGTATTTT.

V usage is TRBV28 and J usage is TRBJ1-2; 7 bases agree with TRBD1. The CDR3 runs 14 residues. In germline, CDR1 is MDHEN, CDR2 SYDVKM. Germline trimming cut 5 bases from V and 2 bases from J; bases unmatched to any gene: 5. CDR3 residues: CASSLPGGNYGYTF. The CDR3 bases are TGTGCCAGCAGTCTCCCAGGGGGGAACTATGGCTACACCTTC.

The CDR3 sequence: CASSVGSSNYGYTF. In nucleotides, the CDR3 is TGTGCCAGCAGCGTCGGGAGTTCTAACTATGGCTACACCTTC. The V and J genes are TRBV9 and TRBJ1-2, with unresolved D. This CDR3 comprises 14 residues. The ends were cut back, 2 bases at V and 0 bases at J, with 8 bases in the middle. The germline V gene has CDR1 SGDLS and CDR2 YYNGEE.

The sample holds one count of this clone. V and J are TRBV3-1 (or the pseudogene TRBV3-2) and TRBJ2-3; 10 nucleotides align to TRBD2. The CDR3 has 16 residues. V was clipped by 0 bases and J by 3 bases; unmatched bases: 3. Germline CDR1 LGHDT, CDR2 YNNKEL (reference sequence). As DNA, the CDR3 is TGTGCCAGCAGCCAAGATAGAGCGGGAGGGACAGATACGCAGTATTTT. This gives the protein CASSQDRAGGTDTQYF.

V gene TRBV9 combines with J gene TRBJ2-6, with 8 bases fitting TRBD1. Germline V gene sequence: CDR1 SGDLS, CDR2 YYNGEE. This CDR3 has 17 amino acids. V lost 4 bases to trimming and J lost 3 bases; unmatched junction nucleotides: 9. Written as DNA, the CDR3 is TGTGCCAGCAGCCCCCACCAGGGGGCGGGTGGGGCCAACGTCCTGACTTTC. It translates to CASSPHQGAGGANVLTF.

The CDR3 region is CASSRDRASDTQYF. As DNA, the CDR3 is TGTGCCAGCAGCCGGGACAGGGCCTCAGATACGCAGTATTTT. The V and J genes are TRBV7-3 and TRBJ2-3, with TRBD1 matching over 9 bases. J lost 4 bases, V lost 5 bases, and 4 bases had no gene match. The CDR3 runs 14 residues. The germline V gene encodes CDR1 SGHTA and CDR2 FQGTGA.

CDR3 bases: TGCGCCAGCAGCTTGGAAGGAGCATTGGTCTCTGGAAACACCATATATTTT. This sequence encodes CASSLEGALVSGNTIYF. V and J are TRBV5-1 and TRBJ1-3; D gene uncertain. CDR3 length: 17 amino acids. Germline CDR1 reads SGHRS; CDR2 reads YFSETQ. Deletions cut 0 bases from V and 0 bases from J, with 13 bases between. The full variable domain, rest sourced from reference TRBV5-1 and TRBJ1-3, is KAGVTQTPRYLIKTRGQQVTLSCSPISGHRSVSWYQQTPGQGLQFLFEYFSETQRNKGNFPGRFSGRQFSNSRSEMNVSTLELGDSALYLCASSLEGALVSGNTIYFGEGSWLTVV.

CDR3 residues: CATSRDLGTSANEQFF. In nucleotides, the CDR3 is TGTGCCACCAGCAGAGATTTAGGGACTAGCGCCAATGAGCAGTTCTTC. The chain employs TRBV15 and TRBJ2-1; 10 bases match TRBD2. This CDR3 comprises 16 residues. The junction had 5 bases not matched to a gene; V was cut back by 0 bases and J by 6 bases. Germline V gene sequence: CDR1 LNHNV, CDR2 YYDKDF (reference sequence).

This chain uses TRBV18 with TRBJ2-1, with a possible D match to TRBD1 (6 bases). V was pared by 6 bases and J by 7 bases, with 19 bases between. The germline gives CDR1 KGHSH, CDR2 LQKENI. This CDR3 is built from 15 residues. CDR3 DNA: TGTGCCAGCTCGCAAGATTCCGGGACACATAATGAGCAGTTCTTC. Its protein product is CASSQDSGTHNEQFF.